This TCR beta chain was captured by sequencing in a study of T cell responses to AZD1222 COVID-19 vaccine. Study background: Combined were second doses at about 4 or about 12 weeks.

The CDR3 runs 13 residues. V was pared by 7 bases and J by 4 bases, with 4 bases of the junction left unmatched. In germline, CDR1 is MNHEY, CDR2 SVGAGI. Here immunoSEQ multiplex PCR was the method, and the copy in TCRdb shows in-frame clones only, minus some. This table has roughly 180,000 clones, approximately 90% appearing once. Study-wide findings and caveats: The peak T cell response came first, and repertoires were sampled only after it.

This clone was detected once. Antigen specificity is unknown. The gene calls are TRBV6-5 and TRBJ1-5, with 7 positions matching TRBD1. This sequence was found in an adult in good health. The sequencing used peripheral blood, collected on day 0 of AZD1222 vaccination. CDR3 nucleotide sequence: TGTGCCAGCAAAGGGACAGCAAATCAGCCCCAGCATTTT. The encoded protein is CASKGTANQPQHF.